The present T cell receptor beta chain was sequenced within a study of blood T cell repertoires in COVID-19. As for the study in general: The analysed material was cDNA or gDNA that came from T cells, B-cell-depleted T cells, or PBMCs.

Under the authors' procedure: Amplification with reference gene primers provided the estimates of nucleated cell counts. Assay: immunoSEQ multiplex PCR; the TCRdb copy retains only in-frame clones and omits some. V and J calls and clone size are copied from that table; D and trimming were computed from the DNA. The repertoire includes 90,000 to 95,000 clones, around 88% of them detected once, and roughly 8.1% sits in the top ten. In its sample, this clone was seen once. Germline assignment: CDR1 SGHTA and CDR2 FQGNSA. The CDR3 has 14 amino acids. V was cut by 1 base and J by 5 bases, with 11 bases left in between.

The sequence was obtained from a woman in her 70s with acute or convalescent COVID-19. The specimen sequenced was peripheral blood. V and J are TRBV7-2 and TRBJ2-5; no definite D call. In DNA form, the CDR3 reads TGTGCCAGCAGCTTAGGGCTTACCTCGGAGACCCAGTACTTC. This encodes CASSLGLTSETQYF.